This T cell receptor beta chain was profiled in a study of T-cell reconstitution after alpha-beta-depleted transplantation in children. A TCRbeta library incorporating unique molecular identifiers was prepared. TCRdb redid the calling of the PCR reads with MiXCR, one entry per CDR3 protein. The sample includes roughly 610,000 distinct CDR3 sequences, about 10% of them seen just once. V dropped 3 bases and J dropped 5 bases, with 9 bases sitting between them. Germline V gene sequence: CDR1 SGHRS, CDR2 YFSETQ. CDR3 length equals 13 residues. This clonotype was observed at least ten times. The sample in question was PBMCs from the stem cell graft donor, obtained from the stem cell graft. The sequence was collected from a human donor who donated a stem cell graft to a child with acute myeloid leukemia. This chain connects TRBV5-1 to TRBJ2-1; D is possibly TRBD1 (5 bases). The CDR3 spells CASSSDRNNEQFF. The CDR3 DNA follows: TGCGCCAGCAGCTCTGACAGAAACAATGAGCAGTTCTTC. Full variable domain (outside the CDR3, taken from reference TRBV5-1 and TRBJ2-1): KAGVTQTPRYLIKTRGQQVTLSCSPISGHRSVSWYQQTPGQGLQFLFEYFSETQRNKGNFPGRFSGRQFSNSRSEMNVSTLELGDSALYLCASSSDRNNEQFFGPGTRLTVL.